These 26 T cell receptor beta chains were sequenced from one sample in a study of T cells in Graves' hyperthyroidism and ophthalmopathy. Regions amplified from RNA transcripts were the TCR beta CDR3 regions. First-round RT-PCR with HTBI primers amplified the TCR CDR3 region. TCRdb independently ran MiXCR on the multiplex PCR reads; one entry per CDR3 protein. Of roughly 740,000 distinct CDR3 sequences in the sample, about a sixth were seen once. Sample: blood. Receptors were obtained from a man between 18 and 35 years old with Graves' hyperthyroidism.

Here the CDR3 reads CASSLGWTGYNEQFF. For the CDR3, the DNA is TGTGCCAGCAGCTTGGGATGGACAGGCTACAATGAGCAGTTCTTC. J is TRBJ2-1 and V is TRBV5-6; 7 bases map to TRBD1. The CDR3 consists of 15 residues. Germline assignment: CDR1 SGHDT and CDR2 YYEEEE. Losses at the gene ends were 0 bases for V and 3 bases for J; bases not matched to a gene: 3.

The sample holds a few counts of this clonotype. The chain links TRBV29-1 to TRBJ2-5; 12 bases match TRBD2. This CDR3 is built from 16 residues. Germline CDR1 reads SQVTM; CDR2 reads ANQGSEA. The trim removed 6 bases at V and 7 bases at J, leaving 15 bases unmatched. DNA for the CDR3: TGCAGCGTCAACCCGGGACTAGCGGGTGGCCCGGGGACCCAGTACTTC. As protein: CSVNPGLAGGPGTQYF.

This clonotype was seen repeatedly, ten times or more. The rearrangement links TRBV7-2 to TRBJ2-7; 13 bases map to TRBD2. The CDR3 has 15 amino acids. Germline loops: CDR1 SGHTA, CDR2 FQGNSA. V lost 1 base, J lost 5 bases, and 2 bases stayed unmatched. The CDR3 DNA reads as TGTGCCAGCAGCTTAGTACTAGCGGGAGGGGACGAGCAGTACTTC. It translates to CASSLVLAGGDEQYF.

J is TRBJ2-1 and V is TRBV9; 13 nucleotides line up with TRBD2. This CDR3 region has 16 residues. Germline lookup yields CDR1 SGDLS and CDR2 YYNGEE. After removal of 4 bases from V and 6 bases from J, the junction contained 7 bases not matched to a gene. The CDR3 sequence is CASSSDRTSGSNEQFF. The CDR3 DNA is TGTGCCAGCAGCTCAGATCGGACTAGCGGGAGCAATGAGCAGTTCTTC.

At least ten counts were recorded for this clonotype. The J gene is TRBJ2-5, the V gene TRBV20-1; the match to TRBD2 covers 14 bases. Germline trimming cut 6 bases from V and 2 bases from J; bases unmatched to any gene: 11. Germline CDR1 is DFQATT and CDR2 is SNEGSKA (reference sequence). This CDR3 region has 17 residues. This CDR3 reads CSAFLPGLAGVQETQYF. For the CDR3, the DNA is TGCAGTGCCTTCTTACCGGGACTAGCGGGAGTACAAGAGACCCAGTACTTC.

V is TRBV7-8 and J is TRBJ1-5; no firm D call. Trimming left V 0 bases short and J 6 bases short, with 12 bases between. Germline V lookup: CDR1 SGHVS, CDR2 FQNEAQ. CDR3 length: 15 amino acids. The CDR3 DNA sequence: TGTGCCAGCAGCTTAGCGCAGGTTTTCGGTCAGCCCCAGCATTTT. It encodes CASSLAQVFGQPQHF.

Notes on this clonotype: Since a much larger clone is just one base distant, this may be a read error. The chain recombines TRBV28 with TRBJ2-7; D uncertain. Trimming removed 3 bases from V and 0 bases from J, with 9 bases in between. The germline V gene encodes CDR1 MDHEN and CDR2 SYDVKM. The length of the CDR3 is 14 residues. The CDR3 DNA sequence: TGTGCCAGCAGTTTCCATTTAGGCTCCTACGAGCAGTACTTC. Protein sequence: CASSFHLGSYEQYF.

In its sample, this clonotype was seen a few times. The CDR3 loop reads CASSLQGGNIQYF. The CDR3 bases are TGCGCCAGCAGCTTACAGGGAGGGAACATTCAGTACTTC. The chain links TRBV5-1 to TRBJ2-4; D possibly corresponds to TRBD2 (7 bases). The CDR3 totals 13 residues. The V gene lost 2 bases and the J gene lost 7 bases, with 10 bases spanning the gap. Germline CDR1 SGHRS, CDR2 YFSETQ.

This clonotype was counted many times. CDR3 nucleotides: TGTGCCAGCAGCTTCCGCCCGCAACAGGGTTACGAGCAGTACTTC. It translates to CASSFRPQQGYEQYF. The chain couples TRBV5-6 to TRBJ2-7; possible D gene TRBD1, 6 bases. The germline gives CDR1 SGHDT, CDR2 YYEEEE. The CDR3 sequence is 15 residues long. V was shortened by 2 bases and J by 4 bases, with 16 bases between the two germline ends.

The chain combines TRBV3-1 with TRBJ2-5; D might be TRBD2 (5 bases). V lost 7 bases to trimming and J lost 5 bases, with 14 bases between them. CDR1 and CDR2 from the germline V gene are LGHDT and YNNKEL (reference sequence). CDR3 length equals 13 residues. CDR3 DNA sequence: TGTGCCAGCACCCGGGCGGGTAAGGAGACCCAGTACTTC. It yields the protein CASTRAGKETQYF.

This clonotype appeared many times. This chain uses TRBV12-3 or TRBV12-4 with TRBJ1-6; tentative D call: TRBD1 (5 bases). Trimming removed 3 bases from V and 8 bases from J, with 17 bases in between. CDR3 length: 16 residues. CDR3 nucleotides: TGTGCCAGCAGTTTGTTCACAGGAGGCATTGATTCACCCCTCCACTTT. Its protein is CASSLFTGGIDSPLHF.

Only a few counts were recorded for this clonotype. The chain is built from TRBV12-3 or TRBV12-4 and TRBJ1-5; 10 positions agree with TRBD1. CDR3 length: 18 residues. Trimming at V came to 6 bases and at J to 0 bases, leaving 11 bases not matched to a gene. CDR3 bases: TGTGCCAGCAGCCTCCGGGACAGGGGAACTTATAGCAATCAGCCCCAGCATTTT. This codes for CASSLRDRGTYSNQPQHF.

The chain employs TRBV25-1 and TRBJ2-7, with 8 positions matching TRBD1. V was pared by 4 bases and J by 0 bases, with 5 bases of the junction left unmatched. The CDR3 is 15 residues long. CDR1 and CDR2 (germline): MGHDK, SYGVNS. CDR3 bases: TGTGCCAGCAGTGGCCGGGACAGGAGCTCCTACGAGCAGTACTTC. Translation: CASSGRDRSSYEQYF.

This clonotype was observed many times. J is TRBJ2-3 and V is TRBV29-1, with D perhaps matching TRBD1 (6 bases). The germline V gene has CDR1 SQVTM and CDR2 ANQGSEA. V gave up 4 bases and J gave up 1 base, with 9 bases separating them. The CDR3 loop spans 13 amino acids. The DNA of the CDR3 is TGCAGCGTTGTGCCAGGGGGCACAGATACGCAGTATTTT. Protein: CSVVPGGTDTQYF.

This clonotype was seen ten or more times. This chain links TRBV20-1 with TRBJ2-7, with 8 bases identical to TRBD1. Per the germline V gene, CDR1 is DFQATT and CDR2 is SNEGSKA (reference sequence). CDR3 size: 12 residues. Germline trimming cut 5 bases from V and 6 bases from J; bases unmatched to any gene: 6. The CDR3 bases are TGCAGTGCTCCGGACAGGGCGGTCGAGCAGTACTTC. It specifies CSAPDRAVEQYF.

This clonotype was counted ten times or more. CDR3 amino acids: CASSLSKGHTEAFF. The CDR3 nucleotides read TGTGCCAGCAGCTTAAGTAAGGGGCACACTGAAGCTTTCTTT. This chain connects TRBV7-2 to TRBJ1-1; tentatively, D is TRBD1 (5 bases). CDR3 size: 14 residues. Between the trimmed V and J ends, which lost 2 bases and 3 bases, there was a span of 10 bases. Germline lookup yields CDR1 SGHTA and CDR2 FQGNSA.

Here the CDR3 DNA reads TGTGCCAGCAGTCAAAGCGGGAGGCCTTACAATGAGCAGTTCTTC. Translation gives CASSQSGRPYNEQFF. This chain uses TRBV28 with TRBJ2-1; 9 positions match TRBD2. The CDR3 length is 15 residues. Germline assignment: CDR1 MDHEN and CDR2 SYDVKM. V was clipped by 5 bases and J by 4 bases; unmatched bases: 6.

This clonotype showed up just a few times. The chain carries TRBV7-2 and TRBJ1-4, with D uncertain. This CDR3 spans 14 amino acids. V was shortened by 2 bases and J by 4 bases, with 8 bases between the two germline ends. Germline-derived CDR1 and CDR2 are SGHTA and FQGNSA. The CDR3 DNA is TGTGCCAGCAGCTTATACTTTCTTAATGAAAAACTGTTTTTT. It encodes CASSLYFLNEKLFF.

This clonotype showed up many times. This chain joins TRBV28 and TRBJ1-5; D ambiguous. Trimming left V 8 bases short and J 3 bases short, with 8 bases between. Looked up from germline, CDR1 is MDHEN and CDR2 is SYDVKM. This CDR3 spans 12 amino acids. The CDR3 region has the DNA TGTGCCAGCGATGGGTACAATCAGCCCCAGCATTTT. Translating it yields CASDGYNQPQHF.

The V call is TRBV19, the J call TRBJ2-7, with D hard to call. V was pared by 3 bases and J by 1 base, with 7 bases between. Germline V gene data show CDR1 as LNHDA and CDR2 as SQIVND (reference sequence). The CDR3 contains 13 residues. Written as DNA, the CDR3 is TGTGCCAGTAGTATTCCTGCTTCCTACGAGCAGTACTTC. This gives the protein CASSIPASYEQYF.

This clonotype was found many times. The V and J genes are TRBV12-3 or TRBV12-4 and TRBJ1-5; no clear D. The CDR3 sequence is 12 residues long. Trimming took 7 bases from V and 4 from J, leaving 8 bases between them. The CDR3 here is CASTPGNQPQHF. CDR3 nucleotide sequence: TGTGCCAGCACCCCGGGGAATCAGCCCCAGCATTTT.

This clonotype was observed a handful of times. The CDR3 DNA sequence: TGTGCCAGCATGAAGGGGGGCTTCGCGGAAACTGAAGCTTTCTTT. It yields the protein CASMKGGFAETEAFF. The chain is built from TRBV25-1 and TRBJ1-1; possibly TRBD1 for D (6 bases). The CDR3 loop spans 15 amino acids. Germline V gene data show CDR1 as MGHDK and CDR2 as SYGVNS. Deletions cut 7 bases from V and 5 bases from J, with 20 bases between. Full variable domain (rest looked up from reference TRBV25-1 and TRBJ1-1): EADIYQTPRYLVIGTGKKITLECSQTMGHDKMYWYQQDPGMELHLIHYSYGVNSTEKGDLSSESTVSRIRTEHFPLTLESARPSHTSQYLCASMKGGFAETEAFFGQGTRLTVV.

The rearrangement uses TRBV19 and TRBJ2-1; weak D call: TRBD1 (5 bases). The CDR3 has 14 amino acids. The ends were cut back, 0 bases at V and 9 bases at J, with 12 bases in the middle. Per germline, CDR1 LNHDA and CDR2 SQIVND (reference sequence). CDR3 bases: TGTGCCAGTAGTATAGATCCCTCTAGGGGTGAGCAGTTCTTC. Translation gives CASSIDPSRGEQFF.

This clonotype was found a few times. The chain carries TRBV20-1 and TRBJ1-5, with D possibly matching TRBD1 (5 bases). This CDR3 region has 13 residues. Germline-derived CDR1 and CDR2 are DFQATT and SNEGSKA (reference sequence). The V end lost 4 bases, the J end lost 3 bases, and 10 bases lay between the germline ends. CDR3 nucleotides: TGCAGTGCTACAACAGGCGTCAATCAGCCCCAGCATTTT. Protein: CSATTGVNQPQHF.

This clonotype was observed a handful of times. The V gene is TRBV19, the J gene TRBJ2-1, with 11 positions matching TRBD2. This CDR3 comprises 13 residues. CDR1 and CDR2 from the germline V gene are LNHDA and SQIVND (reference sequence). V was pared by 5 bases and J by 9 bases, with 3 bases of the junction left unmatched. The CDR3 sequence is CASSLSGRGEQFF. The CDR3, as DNA: TGTGCCAGTAGTCTTAGCGGGAGGGGTGAGCAGTTCTTC.

In this sample, this clonotype turned up many times. The chain has TRBV20-1 and TRBJ2-5, with TRBD2 identical over 12 bases. The CDR3 runs 14 residues. The trim removed 6 bases at V and 5 bases at J, leaving 7 bases unmatched. The germline CDR1 and CDR2 sequences are DFQATT and SNEGSKA (reference sequence). CDR3 nucleotide sequence: TGCAGTGCCGTGCGGGGACTAGCGGGCGAGACCCAGTACTTC. Its translation: CSAVRGLAGETQYF.